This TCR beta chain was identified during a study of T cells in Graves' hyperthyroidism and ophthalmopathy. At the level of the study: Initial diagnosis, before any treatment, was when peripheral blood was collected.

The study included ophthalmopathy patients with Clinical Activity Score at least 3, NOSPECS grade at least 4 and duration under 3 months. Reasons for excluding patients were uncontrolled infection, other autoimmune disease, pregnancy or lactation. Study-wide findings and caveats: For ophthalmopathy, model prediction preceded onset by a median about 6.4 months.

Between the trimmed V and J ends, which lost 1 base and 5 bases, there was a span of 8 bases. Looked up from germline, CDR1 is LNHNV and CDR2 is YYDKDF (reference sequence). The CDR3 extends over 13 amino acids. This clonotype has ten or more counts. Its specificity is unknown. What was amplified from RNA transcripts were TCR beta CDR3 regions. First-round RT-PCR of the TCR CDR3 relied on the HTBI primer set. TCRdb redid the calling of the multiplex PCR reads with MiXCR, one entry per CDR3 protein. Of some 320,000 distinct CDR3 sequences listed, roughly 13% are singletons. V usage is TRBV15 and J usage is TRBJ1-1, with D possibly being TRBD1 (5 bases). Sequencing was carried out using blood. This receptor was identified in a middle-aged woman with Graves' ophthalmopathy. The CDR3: CATSRGRGTEAFF. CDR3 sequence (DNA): TGTGCCACCAGCAGAGGAAGGGGAACTGAAGCTTTCTTT.